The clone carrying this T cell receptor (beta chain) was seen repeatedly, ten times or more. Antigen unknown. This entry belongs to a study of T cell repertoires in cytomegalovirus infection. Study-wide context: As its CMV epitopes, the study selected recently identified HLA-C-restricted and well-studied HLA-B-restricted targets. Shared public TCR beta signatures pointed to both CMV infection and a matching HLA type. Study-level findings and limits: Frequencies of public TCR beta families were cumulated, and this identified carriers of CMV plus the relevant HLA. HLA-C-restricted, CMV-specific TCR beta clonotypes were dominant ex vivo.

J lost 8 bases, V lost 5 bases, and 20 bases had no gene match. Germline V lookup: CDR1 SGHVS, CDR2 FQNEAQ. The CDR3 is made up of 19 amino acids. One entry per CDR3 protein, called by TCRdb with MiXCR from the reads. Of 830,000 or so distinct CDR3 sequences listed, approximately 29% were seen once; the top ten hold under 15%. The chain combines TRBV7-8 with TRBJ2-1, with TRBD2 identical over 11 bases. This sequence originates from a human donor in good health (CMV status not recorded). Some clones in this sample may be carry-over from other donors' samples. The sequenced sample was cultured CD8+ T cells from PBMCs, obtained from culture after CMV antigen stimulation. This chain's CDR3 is CASSPAWAFSGGALDEQFF. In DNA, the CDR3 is TGTGCCAGCAGCCCGGCCTGGGCCTTTAGCGGGGGGGCTTTGGATGAGCAGTTCTTC. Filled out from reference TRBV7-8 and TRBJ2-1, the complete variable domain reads GAGVSQSPRYKVAKRGQDVALRCDPISGHVSLFWYQQALGQGPEFLTYFQNEAQLDKSGLPSDRFFAERPEGSVSTLKIQRTQQEDSAVYLCASSPAWAFSGGALDEQFFGPGTRLTVL.